This entry lists 28 T cell receptor beta chains sequenced from one sample in a study of response to subunit inactivated influenza vaccine. TCRdb recomputed calls from the RT-PCR reads with MiXCR, one row per CDR3 protein. The table includes about 570,000 distinct CDR3 sequences, approximately 10% detected once. The same data also went into a second study, on T cells expressing NK-cell markers. That work contributes: The authors made TCR beta cDNA libraries by 5'RACE template switching. This switching added a universal primer site and UMIs.

The sequencing here drew on PBMCs from blood, taken on the day of vaccination. Every receptor here comes from a man aged 45-65 years who received an inactivated influenza vaccine.

This chain joins TRBV12-3 or TRBV12-4 and TRBJ1-1; D uncertain. Trimming took 3 bases from V and 6 from J, leaving 11 bases between them. CDR3 length: 13 amino acids. The CDR3 coding sequence is TGTGCCAGCAGTTTGTGGGGAAAGGCTGAAGCTTTCTTT. Protein: CASSLWGKAEAFF.

This clonotype was recorded many times. This chain joins TRBV3-1 and TRBJ2-1; D is perhaps TRBD1 or TRBD2 (5 bases each). Trimming removed 0 bases from V and 11 bases from J, with 17 bases in between. The CDR3 has 15 amino acids. Germline CDR1 and CDR2: LGHDT and YNNKEL (reference sequence). Here the CDR3 DNA reads TGTGCCAGCAGCCAAGATGGTGGGGGACGGACGAAGCAGTTCTTC. It encodes CASSQDGGGRTKQFF.

V usage is TRBV6-2 or TRBV6-3 and J usage is TRBJ1-5, with 10 bases aligning to TRBD1. The CDR3 runs to 16 residues. Trimming took 6 bases from V and 2 from J; bases not matched to a gene: 7. CDR1 MNHEY and CDR2 SVGEGT come from the germline V gene. CDR3 amino acids: CASRARTGGGNQPQHF. The DNA for the CDR3 is TGTGCCAGCAGAGCCAGGACAGGGGGGGGCAATCAGCCCCAGCATTTT.

The chain joins TRBV13 to TRBJ2-7, with D hard to call. This CDR3 spans 13 amino acids. CDR1 and CDR2 from the germline V gene are PRHDT and FYEKMQ (reference sequence). V was trimmed by 4 bases and J by 2 bases, leaving 9 bases between them. CDR3: CASSSGRPYEQYF. The CDR3, as DNA: TGTGCCAGCAGCTCAGGCCGACCCTACGAGCAGTACTTC.

This clonotype was detected many times. V is TRBV9 and J is TRBJ2-3, with D perhaps TRBD1 (5 bases). Germline V CDR1 and CDR2: SGDLS, YYNGEE. With 3 bases removed from V and 5 bases from J, the gap between germline ends came to 16 bases. This CDR3 comprises 15 residues. CDR3 region: CASSDRGMGQDTQYF. DNA of the CDR3: TGTGCCAGCAGCGACCGAGGAATGGGGCAAGATACGCAGTATTTT.

This clonotype showed up just a few times. V is TRBV20-1 and J is TRBJ2-7, with TRBD2 matching over 8 bases. J lost 7 bases, V lost 4 bases, and 15 bases had no gene match. Germline lookup yields CDR1 DFQATT and CDR2 SNEGSKA (reference sequence). CDR3 size: 15 residues. CDR3 amino acids: CSAKSPSGFSSEQYF. For the CDR3, the DNA is TGCAGTGCTAAATCACCTAGCGGGTTTTCTTCAGAGCAGTACTTC.

CDR3 sequence (DNA): TGTGCCAGCAGTGAAGTGAAGGGGCCCTACTATGGCTACACCTTC. This codes for CASSEVKGPYYGYTF. This chain links TRBV2 with TRBJ1-2; D possibly corresponds to TRBD1 (5 bases). Germline V lookup: CDR1 SNHLY, CDR2 FYNNEI. V was shortened by 1 base and J by 3 bases, with 12 bases between the two germline ends. The CDR3 is made up of 15 amino acids.

This chain uses TRBV6-1 with TRBJ2-7; D remains unclear. V was shortened by 3 bases and J by 3 bases, with 6 bases between the two germline ends. CDR1 and CDR2 from the germline V gene are MNHNS and SASEGT. The length of the CDR3 is 12 residues. DNA of the CDR3: TGTGCCAGCAGTGATGAAGACTACGAGCAGTACTTC. It encodes CASSDEDYEQYF.

This clonotype was recorded at least ten times. The chain links TRBV6-2 or TRBV6-3 to TRBJ2-5; D is perhaps TRBD1 (6 bases). CDR3 length: 14 amino acids. Germline CDR1 is MNHEY and CDR2 is SVGEGT. V lost 7 bases, J lost 4 bases, and 16 bases lay in between. The DNA for the CDR3 is TGTGCCAGCACAAAGAGGGGGTTGGCAGAGACCCAGTACTTC. Translation gives CASTKRGLAETQYF.

V and J are TRBV4-3 and TRBJ2-2; D ambiguous. The V and J ends lost 0 bases and 1 base respectively, with 6 bases between them. The CDR3 is 15 residues long. CDR1 and CDR2 (germline): LGHNA, YSLEER. The CDR3 is CASSQESMNTGELFF. The DNA of the CDR3 is TGCGCCAGCAGCCAAGAATCCATGAACACCGGGGAGCTGTTTTTT.

V is TRBV5-1 and J is TRBJ1-4; weak D call: TRBD1 (5 bases). The V gene lost 5 bases and the J gene lost 4 bases, with 12 bases spanning the gap. CDR1 and CDR2 from the germline V gene are SGHRS and YFSETQ. This CDR3 has 14 residues. In DNA, the CDR3 is TGCGCCAGCAGTCACGGGGCCAGTAATGAAAAACTGTTTTTT. This sequence encodes CASSHGASNEKLFF. The variable domain in full, completed from reference TRBV5-1 and TRBJ1-4, reads KAGVTQTPRYLIKTRGQQVTLSCSPISGHRSVSWYQQTPGQGLQFLFEYFSETQRNKGNFPGRFSGRQFSNSRSEMNVSTLELGDSALYLCASSHGASNEKLFFGSGTQLSVL.

This chain connects TRBV6-1 to TRBJ1-1; D gene unclear. The CDR3 is made up of 12 amino acids. V dropped 6 bases and J dropped 4 bases, with 9 bases sitting between them. In germline, CDR1 is MNHNS, CDR2 SASEGT. CDR3 sequence reads: CASRKAITEAFF. CDR3 coding DNA: TGTGCCAGCAGAAAGGCGATCACTGAAGCTTTCTTT.

This clonotype was seen a handful of times. The chain combines TRBV5-1 with TRBJ2-1, with 9 bases fitting TRBD1. Germline CDR1 reads SGHRS; CDR2 reads YFSETQ. This CDR3 region has 13 residues. V dropped 4 bases and J dropped 11; count of bases not matched to a gene: 7. The CDR3 is CASSDLGQGKQFF. CDR3 DNA: TGCGCCAGCAGCGATCTCGGACAGGGGAAGCAGTTCTTC.

The V gene is TRBV9, the J gene TRBJ2-3, with D hard to call. The CDR3 has 13 residues. The V gene's germline CDR1 is SGDLS and CDR2 YYNGEE. Trimming removed 3 bases at V and 6 bases at J, with 11 bases between. The CDR3 DNA sequence: TGTGCCAGCAGCGCCCCCCACTGGGATACGCAGTATTTT. Protein product: CASSAPHWDTQYF.

In its sample, this clonotype was seen many times. The chain recombines TRBV7-9 with TRBJ2-7, with D unresolved. This CDR3 is built from 13 residues. Trimming cost V 1 base and J 3 bases, with 7 bases left between them. Germline assignment: CDR1 SEHNR and CDR2 FQNEAQ (reference sequence). The CDR3 DNA is TGTGCCAGCAGCTTAGGGGCGGACTACGAGCAGTACTTC. As protein: CASSLGADYEQYF.

In its sample, this clonotype was seen many times. The chain is built from TRBV7-2 and TRBJ2-7; D might be TRBD1 (6 bases). The V end lost 5 bases, the J end lost 9 bases, and 20 bases lay between the germline ends. CDR3 length equals 14 residues. Germline CDR1 and CDR2: SGHTA and FQGNSA. CDR3 in amino acids: CASSRAGEFTRQYF. CDR3 bases: TGTGCCAGCAGCCGGGCAGGGGAGTTTACGAGGCAGTACTTC.

V gene TRBV3-1 combines with J gene TRBJ2-7, with D unclear. The germline V gene has CDR1 LGHDT and CDR2 YNNKEL (reference sequence). The CDR3 is 15 amino acids. Between the trimmed V and J ends, which lost 1 base and 6 bases, there was a span of 16 bases. The CDR3 DNA is TGTGCCAGCAGCCAAGGAGGTGGGGTCGGGTTCGAGCAGTACTTC. Its protein is CASSQGGGVGFEQYF.

The rearrangement joins TRBV28 to TRBJ2-1; TRBD1 is a possible D gene (6 bases). The CDR3 covers 14 residues. The V and J ends lost 6 bases and 6 bases respectively, with 15 bases between them. In germline, CDR1 is MDHEN, CDR2 SYDVKM. The CDR3 region has the DNA TGTGCCAGCAGCCGGGACACCACCCGCAATGAGCAGTTCTTC. Translated, it gives CASSRDTTRNEQFF.

This clonotype was seen many times. The V call is TRBV14, the J call TRBJ2-6, with 12 bases identical to TRBD1. CDR1 is SGHDN, CDR2 FVKESK, per germline. The CDR3 is 18 amino acids. Unmatched junction bases numbered 5, after V lost 3 bases and J lost 2 bases. The CDR3 DNA reads TGTGCCAGCAGCCACTGGGACAGGGGGCTGGCTGGGGCCAACGTCCTGACTTTC. Its translation is CASSHWDRGLAGANVLTF.

This clonotype has just a few counts. The CDR3 DNA reads as TGTGCCAGCAGCCGCGGGGATCGCACCGGGGAGCTGTTTTTT. Its translation is CASSRGDRTGELFF. V and J are TRBV7-2 and TRBJ2-2, with D maybe TRBD2 (6 bases). CDR1 and CDR2 from the germline V gene are SGHTA and FQGNSA. This CDR3 spans 14 amino acids. V was clipped by 5 bases and J by 4 bases, with 11 bases between them.

V gene TRBV7-2 combines with J gene TRBJ2-2, with 8 bases lining up with TRBD1. With 5 bases clipped from V and 8 bases from J, the junction kept 10 bases outside the gene matches. Germline values: CDR1 SGHTA, CDR2 FQGNSA. This CDR3 has 15 amino acids. DNA for the CDR3: TGTGCCAGCAGCCGATTCATTGGACAGGGAGGGGAGCTGTTTTTT. It encodes CASSRFIGQGGELFF.

This clonotype came up a few times. The V gene is TRBV9, the J gene TRBJ2-3; TRBD1 or TRBD2 may be the D gene (5 bases each). The CDR3 has 16 residues. Germline V gives CDR1 SGDLS, CDR2 YYNGEE. The V end was cut by 0 bases, the J end by 3 bases, with 14 bases between. The CDR3 sequence: CASSVGRSGGTDTQYF. CDR3 coding DNA: TGTGCCAGCAGCGTAGGAAGGTCTGGGGGAACAGATACGCAGTATTTT.

This chain links TRBV7-9 with TRBJ1-5; TRBD1 might be the D (6 bases). With 0 bases removed from V and 11 bases from J, the gap between germline ends came to 11 bases. Germline CDR1 reads SEHNR; CDR2 reads FQNEAQ (reference sequence). The CDR3 covers 13 residues. CDR3 nucleotide sequence: TGTGCCAGCAGCTTAGCTACAGGGTTGGCCCAGCATTTT. Translating gives CASSLATGLAQHF.

Only a few counts were recorded for this clonotype. CDR3 in DNA: TGTGCCAGCAGTTTTTTGAGGAATGAGCAGTTCTTC. Translated: CASSFLRNEQFF. This chain uses TRBV12-3 or TRBV12-4 with TRBJ2-1; D gene unclear. Deletions cut 3 bases from V and 7 bases from J, with 7 bases between. The CDR3 is made up of 12 amino acids.

This clonotype was detected a few times. J is TRBJ2-2 and V is TRBV5-1; D is tentatively TRBD1 or TRBD2 (5 bases each). V was cut by 5 bases and J by 0 bases, with 8 bases left in between. There are 14 residues in the CDR3. Germline V gives CDR1 SGHRS, CDR2 YFSETQ. The CDR3 is CASREGSNTGELFF. The CDR3 bases are TGCGCCAGCAGAGAGGGGTCGAACACCGGGGAGCTGTTTTTT.

The gene calls are TRBV24-1 and TRBJ2-5, with TRBD2 matching 12 bases. Germline assignment: CDR1 KGHDR and CDR2 SFDVKD. V shed 5 bases and J 5 bases; nucleotides not matched to a gene: 8. The CDR3 has 16 residues. The CDR3 nucleotides read TGTGCCACCAGTGGATGGACTAGCGGGAACCGGGAGACCCAGTACTTC. This gives the protein CATSGWTSGNRETQYF.

This chain connects TRBV7-6 to TRBJ1-1; D not resolved. The CDR3 extends over 13 amino acids. Germline V gene data show CDR1 as SGHVS and CDR2 as FNYEAQ. V lost 4 bases and J lost 5, with 11 bases in between. The CDR3 loop reads CASSYTAETEAFF. DNA of the CDR3: TGTGCCAGCAGCTATACAGCAGAAACTGAAGCTTTCTTT.

This clonotype was observed a few times. The J gene is TRBJ2-1, the V gene TRBV12-3 or TRBV12-4, with D possibly TRBD2 on 5 matching bases. The CDR3 contains 15 residues. Trimming left V 1 base short and J 9 bases short, with 16 bases between. The CDR3 sequence is CASSLGFGVVGEQFF. The CDR3 DNA reads TGTGCCAGCAGTTTAGGGTTCGGGGTAGTCGGTGAGCAGTTCTTC.